The 3 T cell receptor beta chains reported below all come from one sample, sequenced in a study of blood T cell repertoires in COVID-19. Here immunoSEQ multiplex PCR was the method, and the copy in TCRdb shows in-frame clones only, minus some. The repertoire holds some 300,000 clones, about 89% seen once, with approximately 9.4% in the top ten. Source material: PBMCs or T cells enriched from blood (not recorded which). Source of these receptors: a woman aged 40 to 50 who had recovered from COVID-19.

This clone has just one count. The V call is TRBV30, the J call TRBJ2-2; TRBD1 matches 8 bases. CDR3 length: 15 residues. Trimming at V came to 7 bases and at J to 1 base, leaving 8 bases not matched to a gene. Looked up from germline, CDR1 is GTSNPN and CDR2 is SVGIG (reference sequence). The CDR3 here is CASTRGTGNTGELFF. In nucleotides, the CDR3 is TGTGCCTCCACTCGAGGGACAGGGAACACCGGGGAGCTGTTTTTT.

The chain uses TRBV10-2 and TRBJ1-2; 7 nucleotides match TRBD1. V lost 7 bases and J lost 0; bases outside the gene matches: 8. This CDR3 spans 15 amino acids. Looked up from germline, CDR1 is WSHSY and CDR2 is SAAADI. The CDR3 region is CASIGGDSPNYGYTF. The CDR3 nucleotides read TGCGCCAGCATTGGAGGGGACAGTCCTAACTATGGCTACACCTTC.

The chain couples TRBV3-1 (or the pseudogene TRBV3-2) to TRBJ1-3; D unresolved. This CDR3 is 15 amino acids long. Germline lookup yields CDR1 LGHDT and CDR2 YNNKEL (reference sequence). Trimming stripped 1 base from V and 2 bases from J, with 9 bases between. The CDR3 nucleotides are TGTGCCAGCAGCCAAGTAGCGCCCCCTGGAAACACCATATATTTT. Protein sequence: CASSQVAPPGNTIYF.